Presented here are 15 T cell receptor beta chains from one specimen sequenced in a study of response to subunit inactivated influenza vaccine. MiXCR was run by TCRdb on the RT-PCR reads, yielding one entry per CDR3 protein. The sample includes roughly 570,000 distinct CDR3 sequences, under 15% of them seen just once. Sequenced here: PBMCs from blood, sampled 35 to 45 days after vaccination. The source is a man aged 50-60 years who received an inactivated influenza vaccine.

This clonotype was detected only a few times. The chain couples TRBV25-1 to TRBJ1-6, with D tentatively TRBD1 (5 bases). Germline lookup yields CDR1 MGHDK and CDR2 SYGVNS. This CDR3 is 15 amino acids long. V was trimmed by 0 bases and J by 11 bases, leaving 14 bases between them. This CDR3 is CASSEYGGWEAPLHF. The DNA for the CDR3 is TGTGCCAGCAGTGAATACGGGGGGTGGGAGGCACCCCTCCACTTT.

This chain uses TRBV20-1 with TRBJ2-5; D possibly corresponds to TRBD2 (6 bases). CDR1 DFQATT and CDR2 SNEGSKA come from the germline V gene (reference sequence). V was trimmed by 2 bases and J by 5 bases, leaving 12 bases between them. The CDR3 contains 13 residues. The CDR3 reads CSARRLASETQYF. The DNA of the CDR3 is TGCAGTGCTAGAAGGCTAGCGTCTGAGACCCAGTACTTC.

CDR3 protein: CSARDHQDQPQHF. CDR3 nucleotide sequence: TGCAGTGCTAGAGATCACCAAGATCAGCCCCAGCATTTT. The chain uses TRBV20-1 and TRBJ1-5; no clear D. The CDR3 is 13 amino acids. CDR1 DFQATT and CDR2 SNEGSKA come from the germline V gene (reference sequence). V gave up 0 bases and J gave up 5 bases, with 8 bases separating them.

This clonotype was picked up a small number of times. This chain joins TRBV7-9 and TRBJ1-2; 10 nucleotides match TRBD1. Per the germline V gene, CDR1 is SEHNR and CDR2 is FQNEAQ (reference sequence). CDR3 length: 14 residues. V shed 5 bases and J 8 bases; nucleotides not matched to a gene: 8. This CDR3 reads CASSEMDRGGGYTF. For the CDR3, the DNA is TGTGCCAGCAGCGAGATGGACAGGGGGGGAGGCTACACCTTC.

V and J are TRBV3-1 and TRBJ2-5; tentative D call: TRBD2 (6 bases). V dropped 0 bases and J dropped 4 bases, with 18 bases sitting between them. CDR1 LGHDT and CDR2 YNNKEL come from the germline V gene (reference sequence). The CDR3 runs 17 residues. CDR3 nucleotide sequence: TGTGCCAGCAGCCAAGATCCTTTATCGGGACTTCCAGAGACCCAGTACTTC. This codes for CASSQDPLSGLPETQYF.

This clonotype was observed a handful of times. The rearrangement links TRBV5-1 to TRBJ1-2; TRBD1 aligns across 9 bases. V gave up 4 bases and J gave up 0 bases; unmatched junction bases: 4. Germline values: CDR1 SGHRS, CDR2 YFSETQ. The CDR3 covers 15 residues. The CDR3 loop is CASSAGQGTNYGYTF. DNA for the CDR3: TGCGCCAGCAGCGCCGGACAGGGGACTAACTATGGCTACACCTTC.

The J gene is TRBJ1-1, the V gene TRBV5-1, with D possibly matching TRBD1 (6 bases). Trimming took 4 bases from V and 6 from J, leaving 16 bases between them. The CDR3 extends over 14 amino acids. The germline gives CDR1 SGHRS, CDR2 YFSETQ. CDR3 sequence (DNA): TGCGCCAGCAGCCCTTTTAGGGGGGTGGCTGAAGCTTTCTTT. Residues: CASSPFRGVAEAFF.

The V gene is TRBV11-3, the J gene TRBJ2-2; D is unresolved. CDR3 size: 13 residues. The V gene's germline CDR1 is SGHNT and CDR2 YENEEA. The V end lost 3 bases, the J end lost 3 bases, and 5 bases lay between the germline ends. The CDR3 nucleotides are TGTGCCAGCAGCTTTTTGGACACCGGGGAGCTGTTTTTT. This codes for CASSFLDTGELFF. The variable domain in full, completed from reference TRBV11-3 and TRBJ2-2, reads EAGVVQSPRYKIIEKKQPVAFWCNPISGHNTLYWYLQNLGQGPELLIRYENEEAVDDSQLPKDRFSAERLKGVDSTLKIQPAELGDSAVYLCASSFLDTGELFFGEGSRLTVL.

This clonotype has just a few counts. The chain uses TRBV28 and TRBJ2-7; D may be TRBD1 (5 bases). There are 17 residues in the CDR3. V was trimmed by 3 bases and J by 3 bases, leaving 21 bases between them. CDR1 and CDR2 from the germline V gene are MDHEN and SYDVKM. This CDR3 is CASSFSLDSPSGYEQYF. In DNA, the CDR3 is TGTGCCAGCAGTTTTTCTCTAGACAGCCCTTCGGGCTACGAGCAGTACTTC.

This clonotype was observed at least ten times. This chain links TRBV7-9 with TRBJ2-2; D is uncertain. The CDR3 is 11 amino acids. Germline-derived CDR1 and CDR2 are SEHNR and FQNEAQ (reference sequence). V dropped 7 bases and J dropped 6 bases, with 6 bases sitting between them. The CDR3 protein is CASTPAGELFF. The CDR3 coding sequence is TGTGCCAGCACCCCCGCCGGGGAGCTGTTTTTT.

The J gene is TRBJ2-5, the V gene TRBV5-1; the D gene is possibly TRBD1 (7 bases). V shed 4 bases and J shed 2 bases, with 15 bases lying between them. The CDR3 length is 15 residues. Germline V gene lookup returns CDR1 SGHRS and CDR2 YFSETQ. CDR3 protein: CASSLKTGRQETQYF. As DNA, the CDR3 is TGCGCCAGCAGCCTCAAGACAGGGAGGCAAGAGACCCAGTACTTC.

This clonotype showed up just a few times. The chain has TRBV5-1 and TRBJ1-4; 7 nucleotides match TRBD1. Trimming cost V 4 bases and J 4 bases; bases outside gene matches: 10. The germline CDR1 and CDR2 sequences are SGHRS and YFSETQ. The CDR3 runs to 16 residues. CDR3 amino acids: CASSQKDRTYNEKLFF. The CDR3, as DNA: TGCGCCAGCAGCCAAAAGGACAGGACTTATAATGAAAAACTGTTTTTT.

The rearrangement joins TRBV3-1 to TRBJ2-4; 10 nucleotides align to TRBD2. Losses at the gene ends were 1 base for V and 2 bases for J; bases not matched to a gene: 8. Germline CDR1 LGHDT, CDR2 YNNKEL (reference sequence). The length of the CDR3 is 18 residues. The CDR3 loop reads CASSQGGAGGLTKNIQYF. CDR3 in DNA: TGTGCCAGCAGCCAAGGCGGAGCGGGGGGGCTGACCAAAAACATTCAGTACTTC.

In this sample, this clonotype turned up a few times. The chain links TRBV4-3 to TRBJ2-1, with 9 positions matching TRBD1. The CDR3 is made up of 18 amino acids. CDR1 is LGHNA, CDR2 YSLEER, per germline. The V segment lost 1 base and the J segment 1 base; nucleotides outside the gene matches: 8. The CDR3 is CASSQAIPGQGSYNEQFF. For the CDR3, the DNA is TGCGCCAGCAGCCAAGCAATACCGGGACAGGGATCCTACAATGAGCAGTTCTTC.

V usage is TRBV7-9 and J usage is TRBJ2-1; the match to TRBD2 covers 10 bases. The CDR3 runs to 14 residues. Trimming took 11 bases from V and 6 from J; bases not matched to a gene: 10. CDR1 is SEHNR and CDR2 is FQNEAQ in the germline V gene (reference sequence). The CDR3 region has the DNA TGTGCCGAACGACTGGCTAGCGGGGGCAATGAGCAGTTCTTC. Translated: CAERLASGGNEQFF.